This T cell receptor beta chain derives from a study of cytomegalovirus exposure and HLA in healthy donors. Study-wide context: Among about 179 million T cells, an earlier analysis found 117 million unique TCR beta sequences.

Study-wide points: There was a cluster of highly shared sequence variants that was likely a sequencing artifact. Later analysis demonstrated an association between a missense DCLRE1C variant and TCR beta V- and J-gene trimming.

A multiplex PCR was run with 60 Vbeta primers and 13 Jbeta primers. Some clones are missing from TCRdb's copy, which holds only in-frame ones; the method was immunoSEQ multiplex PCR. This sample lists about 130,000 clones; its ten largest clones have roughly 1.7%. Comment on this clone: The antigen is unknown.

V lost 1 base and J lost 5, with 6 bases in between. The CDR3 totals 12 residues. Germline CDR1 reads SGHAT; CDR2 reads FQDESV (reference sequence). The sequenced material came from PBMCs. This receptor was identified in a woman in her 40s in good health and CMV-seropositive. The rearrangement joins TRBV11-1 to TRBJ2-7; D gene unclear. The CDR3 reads CASSLDNDEQYF. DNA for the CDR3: TGTGCCAGCAGCTTAGATAATGACGAGCAGTACTTC.